These 24 T cell receptor beta chains came from one sample sequenced in a study of blood T cell repertoires in COVID-19. This table comes from immunoSEQ multiplex PCR, and its TCRdb copy is limited to in-frame clones, with some not included. This table has around 89,000 clones, 72% appearing once. Sequencing was performed on peripheral blood. These receptor sequences come from a woman of 80 years or more with acute or convalescent COVID-19.

This chain links TRBV28 with TRBJ1-5; TRBD1 agrees at 8 bases. Germline CDR1 is MDHEN and CDR2 is SYDVKM. The trim removed 4 bases at V and 0 bases at J, leaving 14 bases unmatched. This CDR3 region has 19 residues. The DNA for the CDR3 is TGTGCCAGCAGTTCGCCCGGGACAGGAAACTCCATTAGCAATCAGCCCCAGCATTTT. As protein: CASSSPGTGNSISNQPQHF.

This chain links TRBV4-2 with TRBJ2-5, with D possibly matching TRBD2 (6 bases). The CDR3 runs to 16 residues. Per the germline V gene, CDR1 is LGHNA and CDR2 is YNFKEQ. Trimming removed 0 bases at V and 5 bases at J, with 16 bases between. The CDR3 DNA is TGTGCCAGCAGCCAAGAAGGAATAGCGGCTGGGGAGACCCAGTACTTC. It specifies CASSQEGIAAGETQYF.

The chain has TRBV7-6 and TRBJ2-7; 7 positions agree with TRBD2. Trimming took 1 base from V and 3 from J; bases not matched to a gene: 3. CDR1 and CDR2 (germline): SGHVS, FNYEAQ. The CDR3 sequence is 14 residues long. DNA for the CDR3: TGTGCCAGCAGCTTAGGGAAGCGGGGCTACGAGCAGTACTTC. It yields the protein CASSLGKRGYEQYF.

J is TRBJ1-2 and V is TRBV9; TRBD1 aligns across 7 bases. The ends lost 2 bases at V and 2 bases at J; junction bases unmatched: 6. This CDR3 spans 15 amino acids. CDR1 and CDR2 from the germline V gene are SGDLS and YYNGEE. CDR3 coding DNA: TGTGCCAGCAGCGTGACTATACAGGGGAACTATGGCTACACCTTC. Translated, it gives CASSVTIQGNYGYTF.

The V call is TRBV7-9, the J call TRBJ1-4; no clear D. The CDR3 is 11 amino acids. V lost 5 bases and J lost 7, with 5 bases in between. The germline gives CDR1 SEHNR, CDR2 FQNEAQ (reference sequence). CDR3 sequence reads: CASSATEKLFF. CDR3 nucleotide sequence: TGTGCCAGCAGCGCTACTGAAAAACTGTTTTTT.

The rearrangement joins TRBV19 to TRBJ1-1; 7 nucleotides agree with TRBD1. Germline loops: CDR1 LNHDA, CDR2 SQIVND (reference sequence). CDR3 length: 13 amino acids. Losses at the gene ends were 4 bases for V and 9 bases for J; bases not matched to a gene: 8. CDR3 DNA sequence: TGTGCCAGTAGTAAAAACAGGGGTATTCAAGCTTTCTTT. Translation: CASSKNRGIQAFF. Looking up the rest from reference TRBV19 and TRBJ1-1 gives the full variable domain: DGGITQSPKYLFRKEGQNVTLSCEQNLNHDAMYWYRQDPGQGLRLIYYSQIVNDFQKGDIAEGYSVSREKKESFPLTVTSAQKNPTAFYLCASSKNRGIQAFFGQGTRLTVV.

The V gene is TRBV4-1, the J gene TRBJ1-5; 8 nucleotides match TRBD1. Germline V CDR1 and CDR2: MGHRA, YSYEKL. V shed 3 bases and J 5 bases; nucleotides not matched to a gene: 12. The CDR3 runs 17 residues. CDR3 sequence: CASSHATGDLLYQPQHF. The CDR3 DNA sequence: TGCGCCAGCAGCCACGCGACAGGGGATCTGTTGTATCAGCCCCAGCATTTT.

This clone came up once. V usage is TRBV5-5 and J usage is TRBJ1-1; D is undetermined. Germline CDR1 and CDR2: SGHKS and YYEKEE (reference sequence). This CDR3 is 15 amino acids long. The V and J ends lost 4 bases and 1 base respectively, with 14 bases between them. The CDR3 DNA sequence: TGTGCCAGCAGCCCCATCGCGGCGGAGAACACTGAAGCTTTCTTT. Residues: CASSPIAAENTEAFF.

This clone was seen at least ten times. The identical CDR3 is also encoded by other nucleotide sequences in the sample. The chain carries TRBV13 and TRBJ1-2; D possibly corresponds to TRBD1 (5 bases). CDR1 and CDR2 from the germline V gene are PRHDT and FYEKMQ (reference sequence). The ends were cut back, 6 bases at V and 0 bases at J, with 14 bases in the middle. The CDR3 contains 15 residues. CDR3 residues: CASSQGHLTNYGYTF. For the CDR3, the DNA is TGTGCCAGCAGTCAAGGACACCTTACTAACTATGGCTACACCTTC.

The chain carries TRBV18 and TRBJ2-2, with D maybe TRBD1 (5 bases). Trimming cost V 6 bases and J 5 bases, with 13 bases left between them. The CDR3 consists of 14 residues. Per the germline V gene, CDR1 is KGHSH and CDR2 is LQKENI. CDR3 bases: TGTGCCAGCTCCCTATCCAGGGATACCGGGGAGCTGTTTTTT. Residues: CASSLSRDTGELFF.

The rearrangement joins TRBV29-1 to TRBJ2-1, with D perhaps matching TRBD2 (5 bases). CDR1 and CDR2 (germline): SQVTM, ANQGSEA. The CDR3 covers 12 residues. V lost 8 bases and J lost 2, with 10 bases in between. The CDR3 sequence: CSPRTPYNEQFF. The CDR3 DNA reads as TGCAGCCCTAGGACTCCCTACAATGAGCAGTTCTTC.

The V and J genes are TRBV5-4 and TRBJ2-7; D is ambiguous. With 1 base removed from V and 5 bases from J, the gap between germline ends came to 13 bases. The length of the CDR3 is 14 residues. Germline lookup yields CDR1 SGHNT and CDR2 YYREEE (reference sequence). CDR3 nucleotides: TGTGCCAGCAGCTTGTCCTCATCTACGAACGAGCAGTACTTC. Translated: CASSLSSSTNEQYF.

The chain joins TRBV4-3 to TRBJ2-5; 10 bases are shared with TRBD2. Germline CDR1 LGHNA, CDR2 YSLEER. Losses at the gene ends were 4 bases for V and 3 bases for J; bases not matched to a gene: 5. The CDR3 covers 15 residues. The DNA for the CDR3 is TGCGCCAGCAGCCCTCGGACTAGCGGTGAAGAGACCCAGTACTTC. Translating it yields CASSPRTSGEETQYF.

The chain joins TRBV10-2 to TRBJ2-7; 10 positions agree with TRBD2. From germline, CDR1 is WSHSY and CDR2 SAAADI. V was pared by 11 bases and J by 2 bases, with 9 bases of the junction left unmatched. CDR3 length: 14 amino acids. The CDR3 spells CAAGGLAGAYEQYF. The CDR3 DNA follows: TGCGCCGCGGGGGGGCTAGCGGGGGCCTACGAGCAGTACTTC.

V usage is TRBV30 and J usage is TRBJ2-2; D gene ambiguous. Trimming took 7 bases from V and 3 from J, leaving 15 bases between them. CDR1 is GTSNPN, CDR2 SVGIG, per germline (reference sequence). CDR3 length: 14 amino acids. The CDR3 bases are TGTGCCTCCCAGCACCGACGGGACACCGGGGAGCTGTTTTTT. Translating gives CASQHRRDTGELFF.

This rearrangement joins TRBV7-2 to TRBJ1-4, with a tentative D call TRBD1 (6 bases). The CDR3 has 16 residues. The germline CDR1 and CDR2 sequences are SGHTA and FQGNSA. The V gene lost 0 bases and the J gene lost 4 bases, with 12 bases spanning the gap. This CDR3 is CASSLAGHYVNEKLFF. The CDR3 DNA sequence: TGTGCCAGCAGCTTAGCGGGACACTACGTTAATGAAAAACTGTTTTTT.

The chain recombines TRBV5-1 with TRBJ1-3; D gene ambiguous. The germline V gene encodes CDR1 SGHRS and CDR2 YFSETQ. The CDR3 consists of 16 residues. V was cut by 0 bases and J by 0 bases, with 10 bases left in between. The CDR3 DNA reads TGCGCCAGCAGCTTGGCCGACATCGGCTCTGGAAACACCATATATTTT. This encodes CASSLADIGSGNTIYF.

V gene TRBV5-1 combines with J gene TRBJ1-2; the D is unclear. Germline V gives CDR1 SGHRS, CDR2 YFSETQ. Trimming removed 4 bases at V and 1 base at J, with 8 bases between. CDR3 length: 13 residues. The CDR3 reads CASSLGLNYGYTF. CDR3 bases: TGCGCCAGCAGCCTTGGACTTAACTATGGCTACACCTTC.

The CDR3 DNA follows: TGCGCCAGCAGCTTAGAGGCAACTAATGAAAAACTGTTTTTT. This translates into CASSLEATNEKLFF. The chain combines TRBV5-1 with TRBJ1-4; D call uncertain. The CDR3 is made up of 14 amino acids. V was pared by 2 bases and J by 0 bases, with 5 bases between. The germline V gene encodes CDR1 SGHRS and CDR2 YFSETQ. Looking up the rest from reference TRBV5-1 and TRBJ1-4 gives the full variable domain: KAGVTQTPRYLIKTRGQQVTLSCSPISGHRSVSWYQQTPGQGLQFLFEYFSETQRNKGNFPGRFSGRQFSNSRSEMNVSTLELGDSALYLCASSLEATNEKLFFGSGTQLSVL.

The V and J genes are TRBV9 and TRBJ1-6, with a possible D match to TRBD1 (5 bases). Germline V CDR1 and CDR2: SGDLS, YYNGEE. This CDR3 spans 14 amino acids. Between the trimmed V and J ends, which lost 6 bases and 10 bases, there was a span of 17 bases. The CDR3 DNA sequence: TGTGCCAGCACCTTAGGGGAGGGAGGATCACCCCTCCACTTT. This sequence encodes CASTLGEGGSPLHF.

This clone appeared once. This chain connects TRBV9 to TRBJ1-4, with TRBD1 identical over 9 bases. The CDR3 sequence is 14 residues long. The V and J ends lost 4 bases and 5 bases, in that order; junction bases with no gene match: 3. CDR1 SGDLS and CDR2 YYNGEE come from the germline V gene. The CDR3 is CASSQGQGNEKLFF. The CDR3 nucleotides read TGTGCCAGCAGCCAAGGACAGGGGAATGAAAAACTGTTTTTT.

The chain is built from TRBV18 and TRBJ1-2, with D hard to call. Trimming took 2 bases from V and 6 from J, leaving 7 bases between them. This CDR3 is built from 12 residues. The germline CDR1 and CDR2 sequences are KGHSH and LQKENI. For the CDR3, the DNA is TGTGCCAGCTCACCAGCCGGGGATGGCTACACCTTC. This encodes CASSPAGDGYTF.

This clone has only one observation. The genes are TRBV30 and TRBJ2-5; 8 nucleotides agree with TRBD2. The junction had 4 bases not matched to a gene; V was cut back by 2 bases and J by 5 bases. Per the germline V gene, CDR1 is GTSNPN and CDR2 is SVGIG (reference sequence). CDR3 length: 13 amino acids. The CDR3 nucleotides are TGTGCCTGGAGTCCCGGACTAGCTGAGACCCAGTACTTC. Encoded protein: CAWSPGLAETQYF.

This clone was counted only a few times. The gene calls are TRBV11-2 and TRBJ2-3, with D maybe TRBD2 (7 bases). Per germline, CDR1 SGHAT and CDR2 FQNNGV. V was shortened by 5 bases and J by 2 bases, with 17 bases between the two germline ends. The CDR3 has 16 amino acids. CDR3 DNA: TGTGCCAGCAGCAGGGGGGGAGGGAGGATCACAGATACGCAGTATTTT. Its protein product is CASSRGGGRITDTQYF.